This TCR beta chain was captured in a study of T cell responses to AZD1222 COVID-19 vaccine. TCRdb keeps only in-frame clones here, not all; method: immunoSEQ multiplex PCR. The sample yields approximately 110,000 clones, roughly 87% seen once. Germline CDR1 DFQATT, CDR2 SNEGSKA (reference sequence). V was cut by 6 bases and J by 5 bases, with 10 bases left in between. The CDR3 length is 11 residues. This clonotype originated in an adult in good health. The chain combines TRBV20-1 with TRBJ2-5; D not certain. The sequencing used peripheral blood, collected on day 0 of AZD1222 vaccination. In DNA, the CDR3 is TGCAGTGCGCGGAATTTCGAGACCCAGTACTTC. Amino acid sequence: CSARNFETQYF.